This T cell receptor beta chain was retrieved from a study of T cell responses to AZD1222 COVID-19 vaccine. The CDR3 is 17 amino acids. Between the trimmed V and J ends, which lost 1 base and 7 bases, there was a span of 18 bases. The germline V gene has CDR1 SGHRS and CDR2 YFSETQ. In the case of this clone: Its antigen is undetermined.

Profiled with immunoSEQ multiplex PCR; TCRdb holds only in-frame clones, not every one. The table records 100,000 to 150,000 clones, 85% of them present only once. Study-wide results and limits: Seropositive status at baseline applied to only 5 or 6 AZD1222 recipients.

This TCR was recovered from an adult who received the MenACWY meningococcal vaccine as a control. This chain joins TRBV5-1 and TRBJ1-6; D possibly corresponds to TRBD1 (5 bases). Specimen: peripheral blood, collected 28 days after the second dose of the MenACWY control vaccine. In DNA, the CDR3 is TGCGCCAGCAGCTTGCGGGGGACCTCGACTGCCAATTCACCCCTCCACTTT. Its translation: CASSLRGTSTANSPLHF.